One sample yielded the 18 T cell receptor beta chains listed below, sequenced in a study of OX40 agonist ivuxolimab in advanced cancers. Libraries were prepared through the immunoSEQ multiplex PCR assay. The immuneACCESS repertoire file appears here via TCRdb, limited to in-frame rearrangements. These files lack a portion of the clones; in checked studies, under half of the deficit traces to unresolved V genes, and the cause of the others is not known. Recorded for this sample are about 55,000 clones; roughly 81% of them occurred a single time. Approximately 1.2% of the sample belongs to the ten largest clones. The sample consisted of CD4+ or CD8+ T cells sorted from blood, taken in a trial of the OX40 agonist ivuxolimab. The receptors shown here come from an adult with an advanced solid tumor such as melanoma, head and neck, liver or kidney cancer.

The CDR3 DNA follows: TGTGCCAGCAGCTCGACTAGCGTCTCCTACGAGCAGTACTTC. Protein product: CASSSTSVSYEQYF. J is TRBJ2-7 and V is TRBV11-2, with TRBD2 matching over 8 bases. The CDR3 is 14 residues long. J gave up 0 bases and V 4 bases, and 2 bases lay outside the gene matches. Germline assignment: CDR1 SGHAT and CDR2 FQNNGV. The variable domain in full, completed from reference TRBV11-2 and TRBJ2-7, reads EAGVAQSPRYKIIEKRQSVAFWCNPISGHATLYWYQQILGQGPKLLIQFQNNGVVDDSQLPKDRFSAERLKGVDSTLKIQPAKLEDSAVYLCASSSTSVSYEQYFGPGTRLTVT.

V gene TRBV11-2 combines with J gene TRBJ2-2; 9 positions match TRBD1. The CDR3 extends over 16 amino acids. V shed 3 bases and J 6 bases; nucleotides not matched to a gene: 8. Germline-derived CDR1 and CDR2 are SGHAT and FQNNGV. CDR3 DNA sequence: TGTGCCAGCAGCTTGAGGGGACAGGGTAAAGCCGGGGAGCTGTTTTTT. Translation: CASSLRGQGKAGELFF.

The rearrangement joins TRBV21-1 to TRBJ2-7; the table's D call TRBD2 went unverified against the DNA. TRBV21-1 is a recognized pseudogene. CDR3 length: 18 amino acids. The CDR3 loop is CASSNRVGEEDFTYEQYF. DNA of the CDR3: TGTGCCAGCAGCAATCGAGTAGGGGAGGAGGATTTCACCTACGAGCAGTACTTC.

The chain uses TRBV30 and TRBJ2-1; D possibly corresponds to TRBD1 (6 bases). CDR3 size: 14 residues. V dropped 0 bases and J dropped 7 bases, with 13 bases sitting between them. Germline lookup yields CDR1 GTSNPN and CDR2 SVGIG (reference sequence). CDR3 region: CAWSVSRGRNEQFF. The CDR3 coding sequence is TGTGCCTGGAGTGTTAGCAGGGGTCGGAATGAGCAGTTCTTC. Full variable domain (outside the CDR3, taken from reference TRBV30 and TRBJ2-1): SQTIHQWPATLVQPVGSPLSLECTVEGTSNPNLYWYRQAAGRGLQLLFYSVGIGQISSEVPQNLSASRPQDRQFILSSKKLLLSDSGFYLCAWSVSRGRNEQFFGPGTRLTVL.

This CDR3 reads CASASGSGGTDTQYF. CDR3 nucleotide sequence: TGTGCCAGCGCCTCGGGGAGCGGGGGCACAGATACGCAGTATTTT. This chain joins TRBV19 and TRBJ2-3, with 7 nucleotides matching TRBD2. This CDR3 has 15 residues. V lost 9 bases, J lost 1 base, and 10 bases stayed unmatched. Germline loops: CDR1 LNHDA, CDR2 SQIVND (reference sequence).

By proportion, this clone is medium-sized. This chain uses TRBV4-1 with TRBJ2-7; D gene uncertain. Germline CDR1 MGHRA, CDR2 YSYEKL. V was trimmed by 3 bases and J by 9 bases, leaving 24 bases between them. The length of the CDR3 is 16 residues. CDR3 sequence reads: CASSQLFTDQFLGQYF. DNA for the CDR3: TGCGCCAGCAGCCAGCTTTTCACGGATCAGTTCCTAGGGCAGTACTTC.

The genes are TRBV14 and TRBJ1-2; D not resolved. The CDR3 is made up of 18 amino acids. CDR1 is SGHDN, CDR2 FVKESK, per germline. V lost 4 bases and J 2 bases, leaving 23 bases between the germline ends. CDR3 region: CASSPRAGSGRANYGYTF. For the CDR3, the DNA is TGTGCCAGCAGCCCTCGGGCAGGTTCTGGGAGGGCCAACTATGGCTACACCTTC.

The CDR3 loop reads CASSSLRTGIHEQYF. CDR3 bases: TGTGCCAGCAGTTCCCTCCGGACAGGGATCCACGAGCAGTACTTC. V is TRBV6-6 and J is TRBJ2-7; 8 bases match TRBD1. Losses at the gene ends were 4 bases for V and 5 bases for J; bases not matched to a gene: 10. The CDR3 is made up of 15 amino acids. Germline CDR1 MNHNY, CDR2 SVGAGI (reference sequence).

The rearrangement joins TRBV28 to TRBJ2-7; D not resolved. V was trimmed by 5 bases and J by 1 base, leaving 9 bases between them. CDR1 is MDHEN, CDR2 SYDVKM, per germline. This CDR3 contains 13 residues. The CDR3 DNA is TGTGCCAGCAGTCTAGTAGGGTCCTACGAGCAGTACTTC. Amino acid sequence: CASSLVGSYEQYF.

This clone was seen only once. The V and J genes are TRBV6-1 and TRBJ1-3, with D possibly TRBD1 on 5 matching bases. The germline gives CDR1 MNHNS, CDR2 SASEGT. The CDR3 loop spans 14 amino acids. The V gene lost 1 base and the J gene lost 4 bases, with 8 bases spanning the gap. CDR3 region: CASSEGDGGNTIYF. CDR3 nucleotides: TGTGCCAGCAGTGAAGGGGACGGGGGAAACACCATATATTTT.

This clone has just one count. This CDR3 is CASSYGPGAGELFF. The CDR3 DNA follows: TGCGCCAGCAGCTACGGGCCGGGTGCCGGGGAGCTGTTTTTT. The V gene is TRBV5-1, the J gene TRBJ2-2; the D is unclear. V shed 3 bases and J shed 6 bases, with 12 bases lying between them. This CDR3 region has 14 residues. Germline values: CDR1 SGHRS, CDR2 YFSETQ.

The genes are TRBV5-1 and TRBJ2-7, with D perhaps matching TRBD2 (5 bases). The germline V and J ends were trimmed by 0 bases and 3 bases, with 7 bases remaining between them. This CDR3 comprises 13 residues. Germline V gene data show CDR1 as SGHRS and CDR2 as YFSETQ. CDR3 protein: CASSLAEGYEQYF. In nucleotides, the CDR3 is TGCGCCAGCAGCTTGGCCGAGGGCTACGAGCAGTACTTC. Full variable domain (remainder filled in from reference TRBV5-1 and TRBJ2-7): KAGVTQTPRYLIKTRGQQVTLSCSPISGHRSVSWYQQTPGQGLQFLFEYFSETQRNKGNFPGRFSGRQFSNSRSEMNVSTLELGDSALYLCASSLAEGYEQYFGPGTRLTVT.

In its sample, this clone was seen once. The CDR3 protein is CASSGGYGYTF. CDR3 in DNA: TGTGCCAGCAGTGGAGGATATGGCTACACCTTC. The gene calls are TRBV2 and TRBJ1-2; D gene uncertain. V was clipped by 4 bases and J by 5 bases, with 5 bases between them. The CDR3 runs to 11 residues. In germline, CDR1 is SNHLY, CDR2 FYNNEI.

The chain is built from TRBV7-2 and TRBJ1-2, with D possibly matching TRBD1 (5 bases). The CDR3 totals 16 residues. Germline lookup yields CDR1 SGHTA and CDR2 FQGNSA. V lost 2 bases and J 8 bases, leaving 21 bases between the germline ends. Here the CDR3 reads CASSLSVGTVVGGYTF. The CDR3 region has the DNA TGTGCCAGCAGCTTATCTGTGGGGACGGTGGTTGGGGGCTACACCTTC.

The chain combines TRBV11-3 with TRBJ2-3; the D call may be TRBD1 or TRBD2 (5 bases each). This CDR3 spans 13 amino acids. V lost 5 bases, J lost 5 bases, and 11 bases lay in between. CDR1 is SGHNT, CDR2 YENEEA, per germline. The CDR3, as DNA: TGTGCCAGCAGCACCGGGACCAGAGATACGCAGTATTTT. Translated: CASSTGTRDTQYF.

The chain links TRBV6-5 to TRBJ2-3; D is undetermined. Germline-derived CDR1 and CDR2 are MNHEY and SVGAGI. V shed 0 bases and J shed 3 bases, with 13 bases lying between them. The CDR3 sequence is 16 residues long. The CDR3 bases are TGTGCCAGCAGTTACTCGAAGAATCGGCAAACAGATACGCAGTATTTT. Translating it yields CASSYSKNRQTDTQYF.

CDR3 in amino acids: CASNLRGQNTEAFF. The CDR3 region has the DNA TGTGCCAGCAATCTCAGGGGACAGAACACTGAAGCTTTCTTT. This chain connects TRBV5-4 to TRBJ1-1; possible D gene TRBD1, 6 bases. V lost 6 bases to trimming and J lost 1 base, with 13 bases between them. Looked up from germline, CDR1 is SGHNT and CDR2 is YYREEE (reference sequence). This CDR3 is 14 amino acids long.

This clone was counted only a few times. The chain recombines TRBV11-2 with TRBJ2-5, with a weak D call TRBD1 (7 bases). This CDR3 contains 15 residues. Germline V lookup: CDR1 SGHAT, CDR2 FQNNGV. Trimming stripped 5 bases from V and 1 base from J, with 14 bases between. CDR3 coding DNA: TGTGCCAGCAGCCCCCAGGGGGGAAGCCAAGAGACCCAGTACTTC. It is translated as CASSPQGGSQETQYF.